This TCR beta chain originates from a study of blood T cells in healthy people across ages. A sample-barcoded 5' primer and a J-beta primer mix were used in a second PCR of about 7 to 12 cycles. TCRdb ran MiXCR on the 5' RACE reads and lists one entry per CDR3 protein. The table shows under 2 million distinct CDR3 sequences, with almost 35% occurring only once. Germline loops: CDR1 MNHNY, CDR2 SVGAGI (reference sequence). Trimming took 7 bases from V and 2 from J; bases not matched to a gene: 4. The CDR3 totals 14 residues. This clonotype turned up a few times. The sequence was collected from a woman aged 30 to 39 in good health. The sequenced material came from blood. The genes are TRBV6-6 and TRBJ2-3, with 9 bases lining up with TRBD2. CDR3 residues: CASKAGGPTDTQYF. The CDR3 nucleotides are TGTGCCAGCAAGGCGGGGGGGCCCACAGATACGCAGTATTTT.